Below are 6 T cell receptor beta chains sequenced from a single sample in a study of blood T cell repertoires in COVID-19. Using immunoSEQ multiplex PCR, the repertoire was profiled, and TCRdb retains in-frame clones only, with some absent. The data contain roughly 73,000 clones, more than 80% of them singletons. Sequencing was performed on peripheral blood. These receptors all stem from a woman aged 70-85 years with acute or convalescent COVID-19.

V gene TRBV10-2 combines with J gene TRBJ2-7; tentative D call: TRBD1 (6 bases). V lost 4 bases, J lost 3 bases, and 10 bases lay in between. Germline V gives CDR1 WSHSY, CDR2 SAAADI. The CDR3 totals 13 residues. The CDR3: CASSANRDYEQYF. Written as DNA, the CDR3 is TGCGCCAGCAGTGCTAACAGGGACTACGAGCAGTACTTC.

This chain connects TRBV6-5 to TRBJ1-1; D unclear. The CDR3 loop spans 15 amino acids. From germline, CDR1 is MNHEY and CDR2 SVGAGI. The V gene lost 2 bases and the J gene lost 5 bases, with 15 bases spanning the gap. Here the CDR3 DNA reads TGTGCCAGCAGTTACACTGGAGGTGGTTTGACTGAAGCTTTCTTT. It codes for CASSYTGGGLTEAFF.

This chain links TRBV11-2 with TRBJ2-5, with D possibly being TRBD2 (6 bases). The germline CDR1 and CDR2 sequences are SGHAT and FQNNGV. The V and J ends lost 1 base and 5 bases respectively, with 14 bases between them. The length of the CDR3 is 15 residues. The CDR3 protein is CASSLGRHGGETQYF. In DNA form, the CDR3 reads TGTGCCAGCAGCTTAGGGAGACATGGGGGGGAGACCCAGTACTTC. Supplemented by reference TRBV11-2 and TRBJ2-5, the full variable domain reads EAGVAQSPRYKIIEKRQSVAFWCNPISGHATLYWYQQILGQGPKLLIQFQNNGVVDDSQLPKDRFSAERLKGVDSTLKIQPAKLEDSAVYLCASSLGRHGGETQYFGPGTRLLVL.

J is TRBJ2-7 and V is TRBV18; D is perhaps TRBD2 (5 bases). The CDR3 has 15 amino acids. V lost 3 bases and J 0 bases, leaving 12 bases between the germline ends. Germline CDR1 and CDR2: KGHSH and LQKENI. This chain's CDR3 is CASSPSGGGSYEQYF. Written as DNA, the CDR3 is TGTGCCAGCTCACCCAGCGGCGGAGGCTCCTACGAGCAGTACTTC.

The CDR3 sequence is CASGHSTYEQYF. CDR3 DNA sequence: TGTGCCAGCGGTCACTCCACCTACGAGCAGTACTTC. This chain uses TRBV11-3 with TRBJ2-7; D ambiguous. There are 12 residues in the CDR3. CDR1 and CDR2 from the germline V gene are SGHNT and YENEEA. V shed 8 bases and J shed 2 bases, with 10 bases lying between them.

This clone was picked up a small number of times. The chain links TRBV19 to TRBJ2-3, with 8 bases fitting TRBD2. Germline V CDR1 and CDR2: LNHDA, SQIVND (reference sequence). J lost 4 bases, V lost 9 bases, and 9 bases had no gene match. The CDR3 totals 14 residues. CDR3 DNA sequence: TGTGCCAGCACCTTAGCGGGAAAATCAGATACGCAGTATTTT. Protein sequence: CASTLAGKSDTQYF.